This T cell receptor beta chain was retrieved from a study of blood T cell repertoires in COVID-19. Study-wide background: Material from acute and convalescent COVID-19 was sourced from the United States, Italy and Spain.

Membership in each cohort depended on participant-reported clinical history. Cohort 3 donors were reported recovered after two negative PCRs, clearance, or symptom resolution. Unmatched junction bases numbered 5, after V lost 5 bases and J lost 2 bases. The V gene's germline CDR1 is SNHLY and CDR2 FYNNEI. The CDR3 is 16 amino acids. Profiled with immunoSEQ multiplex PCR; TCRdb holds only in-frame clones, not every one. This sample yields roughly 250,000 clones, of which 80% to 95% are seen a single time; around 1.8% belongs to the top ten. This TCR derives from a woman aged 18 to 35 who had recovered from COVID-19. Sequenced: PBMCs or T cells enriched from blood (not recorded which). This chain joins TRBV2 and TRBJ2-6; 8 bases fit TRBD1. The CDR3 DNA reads TGTGCCAGCAGTACCCCAGGGGGCGCTGGGGCCAACGTCCTGACTTTC. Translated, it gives CASSTPGGAGANVLTF.